This TCR beta chain derives from a study of blood T cell repertoires in COVID-19. Study overall: Samples taken during acute and convalescent COVID-19 were collected in the United States, Italy and Spain.

Some clones are missing from TCRdb's copy, which holds only in-frame ones; the method was immunoSEQ multiplex PCR. This sample carries approximately 230,000 clones, around 89% of them seen once, and the ten largest clones take approximately 6%. Enrollment of patients from Seattle took place during active infection, with longitudinal follow-up. Deletions cut 2 bases from V and 1 base from J, with 15 bases between. Germline V gene lookup returns CDR1 SGHKS and CDR2 YYEKEE (reference sequence). CDR3 length: 16 amino acids. This TCR was sampled from a woman in her thirties with COVID-19, enrolled during active disease. Sequenced material: peripheral blood. The chain has TRBV5-5 and TRBJ1-1; possible D gene TRBD1, 5 bases. CDR3 DNA: TGTGCCAGCAGCTTTACTGCAGGGCCGGGGAACACTGAAGCTTTCTTT. It is translated as CASSFTAGPGNTEAFF.